This T cell receptor beta chain was sequenced in a study of early T cells in non-severe SARS-CoV-2 infection. Study details: Sequenced material consisted of bulk RNA (from unsorted whole blood), and chains were unpaired.

Researchers attached unique molecular identifiers to individual cDNA molecules. Using its own MiXCR run on the 5' RACE reads, TCRdb lists one record per CDR3 protein. The data hold tens of thousands of distinct CDR3 sequences, with 16% observed a single time. This CDR3 spans 13 amino acids. V was pared by 1 base and J by 5 bases, with 12 bases between. In germline, CDR1 is GTSNPN, CDR2 SVGIG (reference sequence). Of note for this clonotype: Its antigen is unknown.

Notes on the study in general: Anti-spike CD8 responses were favored by VDJdb matching, which missed private and CD4 specificities.

Sample: whole blood, taken at baseline. The chain links TRBV30 to TRBJ2-7; weak D call: TRBD2 (5 bases). The clonotype was recovered from an adult who was a healthcare worker with PCR-confirmed SARS-CoV-2 infection or an uninfected control (not recorded which). CDR3 sequence: CAWSAAGGHEQYF. The CDR3 DNA sequence: TGTGCCTGGAGTGCTGCCGGCGGGCACGAGCAGTACTTC.